The clone carrying this TCR beta chain came up a few times. Its antigen remains unknown. Germline-derived CDR1 and CDR2 are SGHDN and FVKESK. The length of the CDR3 is 14 residues. V lost 3 bases and J lost 6, with 11 bases in between. The record originates from a study of cytotoxic CD8 clonotypes in ibrutinib-treated CLL. Overall study context: On average, each sample had approximately 280,000 productive templates and around 100,000 productive rearrangements. Whole-study results and caveats: Treatment left the uncommon public clonotypes either contracted or stable in frequency. At the start, clonality exceeded age-matched healthy donors and followed circulating CD8+ T-cell counts.

The sequencing depth, 1 in 200,000 to 1 in 1 million T cells, was the target. Measured with immunoSEQ multiplex PCR; TCRdb has only the in-frame clones, and not every one. The sample lists more than 110,000 clones; about 75% were seen once. The TCR comes from a human donor with chronic lymphocytic leukemia. This sample comprised PBMCs, obtained after 24 months of ibrutinib treatment. The V call is TRBV14, the J call TRBJ1-4, with D maybe TRBD1 (5 bases). The CDR3 sequence: CASSHLLTDEKLFF. CDR3 nucleotide sequence: TGTGCCAGCAGCCACCTTTTGACAGATGAAAAACTGTTTTTT.